This T cell receptor beta chain was recorded in a study of T cell clones after liver transplantation. Study at large: A pre-transplant mixed lymphocyte reaction with TCRbeta sequencing defined graft-donor-reactive clones followed in post-transplant blood. Standard immunosuppression, with no induction, continued until 12-24 months after transplant.

The assay was immunoSEQ multiplex PCR, and TCRdb's table has in-frame clones only and misses some. This table holds around 13,000 clones, roughly 70% found once. CDR1 is ENHRY, CDR2 SYGVKD, per germline. V trimming: 0 bases; J trimming: 2 bases; junction bases outside the gene matches: 16. The CDR3 sequence is 20 residues long. Whole-study results and caveats: Low donor cell numbers restricted donor-reactive repertoire measurement in two subjects. Small, mixed patient groups and varying post-transplant times limit these conclusions.

On this clone itself: Its antigen is not known.

The input for sequencing was CD8+ T cells from blood, taken at the 22-month timepoint. The sequence came from a human patient who received a liver transplant. Some T cells may be provided by the graft donor. The rearrangement uses TRBV10-3 and TRBJ2-1; TRBD1 matches at 7 bases. The CDR3 region has the DNA TGTGCCATCAGTGAGTCGGGACAGACCCCCCAACTCTCACCCTACAATGAGCAGTTCTTC. Encoded protein: CAISESGQTPQLSPYNEQFF.